This TCR beta chain was recorded in a study of control samples from healthy donors and cancer patients. Sequenced by immunoSEQ multiplex PCR; TCRdb stores in-frame clones only, minus some. The table records 17,000 or so clones, about 86% of them present only once. Germline CDR1 and CDR2: ENHRY and SYGVKD. V lost 6 bases, J lost 8 bases, and 2 bases stayed unmatched. This CDR3 is built from 11 residues. This clonotype originated in a woman in her 70s with colorectal cancer. J is TRBJ1-1 and V is TRBV10-3, with 8 nucleotides matching TRBD1. The source material was PBMCs. The chain's CDR3 is CAIRGQAEAFF. In DNA, the CDR3 is TGTGCCATCAGGGGACAGGCAGAAGCTTTCTTT.